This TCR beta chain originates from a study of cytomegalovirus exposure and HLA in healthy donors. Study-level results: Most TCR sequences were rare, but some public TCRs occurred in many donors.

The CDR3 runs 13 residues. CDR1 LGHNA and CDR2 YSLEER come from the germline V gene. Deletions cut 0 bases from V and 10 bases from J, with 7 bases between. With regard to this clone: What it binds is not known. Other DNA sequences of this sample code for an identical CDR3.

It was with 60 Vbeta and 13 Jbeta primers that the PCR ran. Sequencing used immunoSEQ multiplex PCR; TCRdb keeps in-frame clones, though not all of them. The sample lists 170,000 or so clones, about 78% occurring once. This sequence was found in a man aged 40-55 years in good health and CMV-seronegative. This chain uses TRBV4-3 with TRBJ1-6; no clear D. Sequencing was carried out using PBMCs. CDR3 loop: CASSQDGRSPLHF. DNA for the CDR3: TGCGCCAGCAGCCAAGATGGCCGATCACCCCTCCACTTT.